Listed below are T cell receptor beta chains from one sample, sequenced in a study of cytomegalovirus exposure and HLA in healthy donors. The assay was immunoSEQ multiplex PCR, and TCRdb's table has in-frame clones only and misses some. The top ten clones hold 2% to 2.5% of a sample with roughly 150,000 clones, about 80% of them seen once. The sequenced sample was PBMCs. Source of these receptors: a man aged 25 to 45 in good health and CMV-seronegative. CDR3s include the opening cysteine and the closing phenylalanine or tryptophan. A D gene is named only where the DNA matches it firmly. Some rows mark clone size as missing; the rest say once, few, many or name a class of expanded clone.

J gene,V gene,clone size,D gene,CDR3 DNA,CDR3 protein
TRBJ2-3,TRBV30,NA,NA,TGTGCCTGGAGTTCCCAGGGGCGGGGGACAGATACGCAGTATTTT,CAWSSQGRGTDTQYF
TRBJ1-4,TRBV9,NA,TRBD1,TGTGCCAGCAGCGCGGACAGGGCGACTAATGAAAAACTGTTTTTT,CASSADRATNEKLFF
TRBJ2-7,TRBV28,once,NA,TGTGCCAGCAGTTTGGGGGGACCCTCGGACGAGCAGTACTTC,CASSLGGPSDEQYF
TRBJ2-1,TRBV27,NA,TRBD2,TGTGCCAGCAGTTTTGGACTAGCGGGAGGGCACCCCTACAATGAGCAGTTCTTC,CASSFGLAGGHPYNEQFF
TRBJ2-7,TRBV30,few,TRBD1,TGTGCCTGGAGTCAGGGGGCCTACGAGCAGTACTTC,CAWSQGAYEQYF
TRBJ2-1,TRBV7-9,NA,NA,TGTGCCAGCAGCCGGGGACTGGCATACAATGAGCAGTTCTTC,CASSRGLAYNEQFF
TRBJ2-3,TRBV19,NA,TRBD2,TGTGCCAGTAGTGTGGGACTAGCGGCTAGCACAGATACGCAGTATTTT,CASSVGLAASTDTQYF
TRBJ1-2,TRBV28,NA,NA,TGTGCCAGCACCCTTGGGGCAGGGTATGGCTACACCTTC,CASTLGAGYGYTF
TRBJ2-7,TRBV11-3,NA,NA,TGTGCCAGCAGCTTAAGTCAGGGCGAGCAGTACTTC,CASSLSQGEQYF
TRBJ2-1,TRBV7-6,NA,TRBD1,TGTGCCAGCAGCCCGGGACAGCCTGGGCATCAGTTCTTC,CASSPGQPGHQFF
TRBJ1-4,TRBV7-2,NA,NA,TGTGCCAGCGCGGGACCTGGGGATGAAAAACTGTTTTTT,CASAGPGDEKLFF